This TCR beta chain was obtained from a study of T cells after yellow fever vaccination. V was shortened by 2 bases and J by 3 bases, with 22 bases between the two germline ends. CDR1 and CDR2 (germline): MGHRA, YSYEKL. This CDR3 is built from 18 residues. TCRdb reprocessed the 5' RACE reads via MiXCR and lists one record per CDR3 protein. The top ten clones hold 2.5% to 3.5% of a sample with about 340,000 distinct CDR3 sequences, under 15% of them seen once. The starting material was CD4+ T cells sorted from PBMCs, obtained 15 days after the yellow fever booster vaccination. The chain combines TRBV4-1 with TRBJ1-2; possible D gene TRBD1, 5 bases. The clonotype originates from a man between 18 and 29 years old who received the YFV17D yellow fever vaccine. CDR3 protein: CASSQLSIGQGWDYGYTF. Here the CDR3 DNA reads TGCGCCAGCAGCCAACTATCAATCGGACAAGGGTGGGACTATGGCTACACCTTC.